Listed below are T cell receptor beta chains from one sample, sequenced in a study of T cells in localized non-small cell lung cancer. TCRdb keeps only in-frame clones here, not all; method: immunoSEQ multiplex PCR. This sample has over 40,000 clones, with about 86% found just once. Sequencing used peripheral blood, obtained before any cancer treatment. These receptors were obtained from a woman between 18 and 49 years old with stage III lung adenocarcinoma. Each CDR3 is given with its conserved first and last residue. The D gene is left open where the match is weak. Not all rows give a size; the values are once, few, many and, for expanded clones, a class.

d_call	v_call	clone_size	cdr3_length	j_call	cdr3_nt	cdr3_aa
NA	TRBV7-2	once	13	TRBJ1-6	TGTGCCAGCAGCTTGTATAGGAATTCACCCCTCCACTTT	CASSLYRNSPLHF
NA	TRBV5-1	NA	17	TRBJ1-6	TGCGCCAGCAGCTTGGTGGCCTTGGGGGCAACCAATTCACCCCTCCACTTT	CASSLVALGATNSPLHF
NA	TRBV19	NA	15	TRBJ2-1	TGTGCCAGTAGTATTAGCCGGCCTCCCTACAATGAGCAGTTCTTC	CASSISRPPYNEQFF
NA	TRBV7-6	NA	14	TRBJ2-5	TGTGCCAGCAGCCCGGGACGGGTCCAAGAGACCCAGTACTTC	CASSPGRVQETQYF
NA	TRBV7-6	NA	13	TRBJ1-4	TGTGCCAGCAGCTTAGGATCTGGCGGAAAACTGTTTTTT	CASSLGSGGKLFF
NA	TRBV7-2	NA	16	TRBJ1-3	TGTGCCAGCAGCTTCGACGACAGTCACTCTGGAAACACCATATATTTT	CASSFDDSHSGNTIYF
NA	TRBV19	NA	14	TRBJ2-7	TGTGCCAGTAGTATCGGGGGACTCTCCTACGAGCAGTACTTC	CASSIGGLSYEQYF
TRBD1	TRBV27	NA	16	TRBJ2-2	TGTGCCAGCAGTTCTGGGACAGGGCCGTGGTCCGAGAAGCTGTTTTTT	CASSSGTGPWSEKLFF
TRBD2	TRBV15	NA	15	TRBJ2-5	TGTGCCACCAGCAGAGCCAGCGGGGGACAAGAGACCCAGTACTTC	CATSRASGGQETQYF
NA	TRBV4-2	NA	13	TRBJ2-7	TGTGCCAGCAGCCAAGAGACAAGGGGGGAGCAGTACTTC	CASSQETRGEQYF
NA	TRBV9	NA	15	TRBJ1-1	TGTGCCAGCAGCGTAGGCGGGGGCCGAGGGACTGAAGCTTTCTTT	CASSVGGGRGTEAFF
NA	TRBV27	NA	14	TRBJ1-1	TGTGCCAGCAGCCTGGAGGGGCTGAACACTGAAGCTTTCTTT	CASSLEGLNTEAFF
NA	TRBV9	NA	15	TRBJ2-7	TGTGCCAGCAGCGTAGAGATTGGGAAAGGCTACGAGCAGTACTTC	CASSVEIGKGYEQYF
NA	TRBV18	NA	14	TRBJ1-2	TGTGCCAGCTCACCACCGGTAGTTAACTATGGCTACACCTTC	CASSPPVVNYGYTF
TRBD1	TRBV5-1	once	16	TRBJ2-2	TGCGCCAGCAGCCCGGGACAGGGGGCCTACACCGGGGAGCTGTTTTTT	CASSPGQGAYTGELFF
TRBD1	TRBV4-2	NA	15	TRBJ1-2	TGTGCCAGCAGCCAATCTACAGGGGGCGACTATGGCTACACCTTC	CASSQSTGGDYGYTF
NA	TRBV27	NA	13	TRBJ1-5	TGTGCCAGCAGTTTAGGGCTTAATCAGCCCCAGCATTTT	CASSLGLNQPQHF
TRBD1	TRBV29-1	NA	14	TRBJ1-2	TGCAGCGCCTATGCCGGACAGGGACAGGGTGGCTACACCTTC	CSAYAGQGQGGYTF
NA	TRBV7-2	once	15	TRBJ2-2	TGTGCCAGCAGGATACTCCAAACGAACACCGGGGAGCTGTTTTTT	CASRILQTNTGELFF
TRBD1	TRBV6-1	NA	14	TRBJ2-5	TGTGCCAGAAGCCTGGGACAGTCTCAAGAGACCCAGTACTTC	CARSLGQSQETQYF
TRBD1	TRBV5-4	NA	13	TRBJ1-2	TGTGCCAGCAGCTCCGGACAGGTTTGGGGCTACACCTTC	CASSSGQVWGYTF
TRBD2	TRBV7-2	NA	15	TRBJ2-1	TGTGCCAGCAGCTCTTGGACTAGCGGGGGGTCTGAGCAGTTCTTC	CASSSWTSGGSEQFF
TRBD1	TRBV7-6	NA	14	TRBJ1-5	TGTGCCAGCAGCCACCCAGGGGGAGGTCAGCCCCAGCATTTT	CASSHPGGGQPQHF
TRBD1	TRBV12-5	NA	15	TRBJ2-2	TGTGCTAGTGGTTTGGGGACAGGGAGAACCGGGGAGCTGTTTTTT	CASGLGTGRTGELFF
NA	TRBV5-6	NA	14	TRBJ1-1	TGTGCCAGCAGCTTACTCGTACTCAACACTGAAGCTTTCTTT	CASSLLVLNTEAFF
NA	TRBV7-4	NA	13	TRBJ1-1	TGTGCCAGCAGCCAAGAAAGGAACACTGAAGCTTTCTTT	CASSQERNTEAFF
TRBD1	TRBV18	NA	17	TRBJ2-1	TGTGCCAGCTCACCACTACGCCGGGACAGGGTCTGGGTACAGCAGTTCTTC	CASSPLRRDRVWVQQFF
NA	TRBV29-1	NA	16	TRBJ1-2	TGCAGCGTTGATGGGAGGGGAGGTTTGGATTTCTATGGCTACACCTTC	CSVDGRGGLDFYGYTF
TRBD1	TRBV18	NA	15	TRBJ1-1	TGTGCCAGCTCACCGAGGACAGGGGCCGACACTGAAGCTTTCTTT	CASSPRTGADTEAFF
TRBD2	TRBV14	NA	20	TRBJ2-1	TGTGCCAGCAGCCGAGTCTTGGGACTAGCGGGGGGGAGCTCCTACAATGAGCAGTTCTTC	CASSRVLGLAGGSSYNEQFF
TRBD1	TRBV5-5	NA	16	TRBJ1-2	TGTGCCAGCAGCTTGGATGTGGGGACAGTAGATTATGGCTACACCTTC	CASSLDVGTVDYGYTF
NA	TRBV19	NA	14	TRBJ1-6	TGTGCCAGTAGTATTGGCCAGGGAATCTCACCCCTCCACTTT	CASSIGQGISPLHF
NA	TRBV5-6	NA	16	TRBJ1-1	TGTGCCAGCAGCTTGGGGCAGATCCGCATGAACACTGAAGCTTTCTTT	CASSLGQIRMNTEAFF
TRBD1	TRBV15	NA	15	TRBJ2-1	TGTGCCACCAGCGGACAGACAGGGGGCTACAATGAGCAGTTCTTC	CATSGQTGGYNEQFF
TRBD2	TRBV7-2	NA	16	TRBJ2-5	TGTGCCAGCAGCCGATCAGCGGGCGGGGGGAAGGAGACCCAGTACTTC	CASSRSAGGGKETQYF
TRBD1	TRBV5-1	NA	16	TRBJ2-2	TGCGCCAGCAGCCAAAACAGGGGCAGGAACACCGGGGAGCTGTTTTTT	CASSQNRGRNTGELFF
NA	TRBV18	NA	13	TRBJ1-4	TGTGCCAGCTCACCACGGCACGACGAAAAACTGTTTTTT	CASSPRHDEKLFF
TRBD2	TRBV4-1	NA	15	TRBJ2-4	TGCGCCAGCAGCCAAGTGGCTAGCGGGGGAAGCATTCAGTACTTC	CASSQVASGGSIQYF
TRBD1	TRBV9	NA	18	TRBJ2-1	TGTGCCAGCAGCCCAAAAACCACACAGGGGTTCCCCTACAATGAGCAGTTCTTC	CASSPKTTQGFPYNEQFF
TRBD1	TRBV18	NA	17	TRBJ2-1	TGTGCCAGCTCACCACAGACAGGGGGATACAGACAGAATGAGCAGTTCTTC	CASSPQTGGYRQNEQFF
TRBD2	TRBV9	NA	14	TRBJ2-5	TGTGCCAGCAGCGTAAGCGGGGGGAGGGAGACCCAGTACTTC	CASSVSGGRETQYF
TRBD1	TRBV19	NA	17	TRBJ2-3	TGTGCCAGTAGCAGACAGGGGGCTAGGGGGAGGTCAGATACGCAGTATTTT	CASSRQGARGRSDTQYF
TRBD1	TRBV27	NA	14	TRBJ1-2	TGTGCCAGCAGTTTAGCACAGGGGAGCTATGGCTACACCTTC	CASSLAQGSYGYTF
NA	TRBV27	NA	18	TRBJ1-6	TGTGCCAGCAGTCTCAGGGCTCGGGGAAGCTCCTATAATTCACCCCTCCACTTT	CASSLRARGSSYNSPLHF
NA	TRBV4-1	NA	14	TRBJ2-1	TGCGCCAGCAGCAACGGGGACGGAGCTAATGAGCAGTTCTTC	CASSNGDGANEQFF
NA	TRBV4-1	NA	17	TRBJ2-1	TGCGCCAGCAGCCAAGTTGACCTTGGGTTATCCTACAATGAGCAGTTCTTC	CASSQVDLGLSYNEQFF
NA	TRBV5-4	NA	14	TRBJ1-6	TGTGCCAGCAGCTCGGCGGGAGATAATTCACCCCTCCACTTT	CASSSAGDNSPLHF
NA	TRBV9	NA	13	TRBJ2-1	TGTGCCAGCAGCGTAGTCGAGAACAATGAGCAGTTCTTC	CASSVVENNEQFF